This entry describes one TCR beta chain. The entry originates in a study of radiotherapy plus CTLA-4 blockade in lung cancer. TCRdb keeps only in-frame clones here, not all; method: immunoSEQ multiplex PCR. The table records 95,000 to 150,000 clones, 70% to 90% of them present only once. The CDR3 length is 14 residues. CDR1 MNHNS and CDR2 SASEGT come from the germline V gene. After removal of 10 bases from V and 4 bases from J, the junction contained 11 bases not matched to a gene. The sequencing used peripheral blood, collected from a patient treated with radiotherapy plus ipilimumab. The chain has TRBV6-1 and TRBJ1-1; 8 nucleotides match TRBD1. The TCR comes from a human donor with non-small cell lung cancer that progressed on radiotherapy plus ipilimumab. The DNA of the CDR3 is TGTGCCACGCTGATGGACAGGGTTCGCACTGAAGCTTTCTTT. Amino acids: CATLMDRVRTEAFF.